This TCR beta chain is drawn from a study of blood T cell repertoires in COVID-19. Trimming stripped 11 bases from V and 2 bases from J, with 13 bases between. The CDR3 has 13 residues. Germline values: CDR1 LGHDT, CDR2 YNNKEL (reference sequence). Repertoires were generated with immunoSEQ multiplex PCR, while TCRdb's copy carries only in-frame clones and drops some. The data contain some 70,000 clones, 85% to 90% of them singletons. The gene calls are TRBV3-1 (or the pseudogene TRBV3-2) and TRBJ1-3, with TRBD1 as a possible D gene (5 bases). This sequence was found in a man aged 50-59 years with acute or convalescent COVID-19. The material sequenced was peripheral blood. CDR3 sequence reads: CASSQGPGNTIYF. The CDR3 DNA sequence: TGTGCCTCATCTCAGGGTCCTGGAAACACCATATATTTT.